These 21 T cell receptor beta chains were all obtained from the same sample, sequenced in a study of graft-versus-host responses after intestinal transplantation. Clones were sequenced by immunoSEQ multiplex PCR, and TCRdb holds only the in-frame ones, with some missing. The sample has tens of thousands of clones, around nine tenths seen once; the top ten hold 6.5% to 8%. The specimen was bone marrow, collected less than 750 days after intestinal transplantation. The receptors derive from a human patient who received an intestinal transplant, so some T cells may come from the graft donor.

The chain carries TRBV5-1 and TRBJ2-5; no firm D call. V lost 0 bases, J lost 0 bases, and 9 bases lay in between. Germline values: CDR1 SGHRS, CDR2 YFSETQ. The CDR3 has 15 amino acids. The CDR3 sequence: CASSLESGYQETQYF. The DNA for the CDR3 is TGCGCCAGCAGCTTGGAGAGTGGTTACCAAGAGACCCAGTACTTC.

The chain uses TRBV30 and TRBJ2-6; D is undetermined. The V end lost 8 bases, the J end lost 1 base, and 12 bases lay between the germline ends. This CDR3 contains 14 residues. The germline V gene encodes CDR1 GTSNPN and CDR2 SVGIG (reference sequence). CDR3 in amino acids: CATKPASGANVLTF. CDR3 DNA sequence: TGTGCCACAAAACCGGCTTCTGGGGCCAACGTCCTGACTTTC.

The J gene is TRBJ2-1, the V gene TRBV11-2, with TRBD2 matching over 9 bases. The CDR3 extends over 17 amino acids. CDR1 is SGHAT, CDR2 FQNNGV, per germline. With 1 base clipped from V and 5 bases from J, the junction kept 9 bases outside the gene matches. DNA of the CDR3: TGTGCCAGCAGCTTAGTGGGCTGGCGGGAGGGACACAATGAGCAGTTCTTC. This encodes CASSLVGWREGHNEQFF.

CDR3 loop: CASSQDQGMETQYF. CDR3 bases: TGTGCCAGCAGCCAGGACCAGGGTATGGAGACCCAGTACTTC. The J gene is TRBJ2-5, the V gene TRBV4-2, with D tentatively TRBD1 (5 bases). Per germline, CDR1 LGHNA and CDR2 YNFKEQ. The length of the CDR3 is 14 residues. The V end lost 3 bases, the J end lost 5 bases, and 13 bases lay between the germline ends.

V is TRBV5-6 and J is TRBJ2-1, with TRBD2 matching over 7 bases. The junction had 11 bases not matched to a gene; V was cut back by 3 bases and J by 8 bases. CDR3 length: 15 residues. Germline CDR1 and CDR2: SGHDT and YYEEEE. The CDR3 protein is CASSSSGQGRDEQFF. CDR3 in DNA: TGTGCCAGCAGCTCTAGCGGCCAGGGACGTGATGAGCAGTTCTTC.

This clone was observed a handful of times. This chain links TRBV7-3 with TRBJ1-5; D is unclear. Germline V gives CDR1 SGHTA, CDR2 FQGTGA. This CDR3 spans 13 amino acids. Trimming removed 2 bases from V and 6 bases from J, with 8 bases in between. CDR3 nucleotides: TGTGCCAGCAGCTTAGTGGCGGGTCAGCCCCAGCATTTT. Protein: CASSLVAGQPQHF.

The chain carries TRBV7-2 and TRBJ1-4; D is unresolved. The V gene's germline CDR1 is SGHTA and CDR2 FQGNSA. V lost 8 bases and J 7 bases, leaving 17 bases between the germline ends. This CDR3 has 14 residues. CDR3 sequence (DNA): TGTGCCAGCGGGCTAGGGCTCGGTGGTGAAAAACTGTTTTTT. It specifies CASGLGLGGEKLFF.

This chain uses TRBV6-5 with TRBJ2-5; D remains ambiguous. V was shortened by 8 bases and J by 5 bases, with 9 bases between the two germline ends. This CDR3 region has 11 residues. Germline values: CDR1 MNHEY, CDR2 SVGAGI. CDR3 nucleotides: TGTGCCAGCTTGGGTGGGGAGACCCAGTACTTC. Protein: CASLGGETQYF.

The chain combines TRBV28 with TRBJ1-4; D is uncertain. The CDR3 loop spans 12 amino acids. With 4 bases removed from V and 3 bases from J, the gap between germline ends came to 3 bases. The germline gives CDR1 MDHEN, CDR2 SYDVKM. CDR3 DNA sequence: TGTGCCAGCAGTTCCCCTAATGAAAAACTGTTTTTT. It yields the protein CASSSPNEKLFF.

The chain has TRBV5-1 and TRBJ2-7; D is undetermined. V was clipped by 4 bases and J by 3 bases, with 17 bases between them. The germline CDR1 and CDR2 sequences are SGHRS and YFSETQ. The CDR3 runs to 15 residues. CDR3 sequence: CASSPTVGLSYEQYF. CDR3 nucleotide sequence: TGCGCCAGCAGCCCCACGGTCGGGCTGAGCTACGAGCAGTACTTC. The full variable domain, rest sourced from reference TRBV5-1 and TRBJ2-7, is KAGVTQTPRYLIKTRGQQVTLSCSPISGHRSVSWYQQTPGQGLQFLFEYFSETQRNKGNFPGRFSGRQFSNSRSEMNVSTLELGDSALYLCASSPTVGLSYEQYFGPGTRLTVT.

This clone has a single count. This rearrangement joins TRBV11-3 to TRBJ2-5; D tentatively reads TRBD1 or TRBD2 (5 bases each). There are 14 residues in the CDR3. V shed 5 bases and J shed 0 bases, with 10 bases lying between them. Germline CDR1 SGHNT, CDR2 YENEEA. The CDR3: CASSPGPYQETQYF. CDR3 sequence (DNA): TGTGCCAGCAGCCCGGGACCGTACCAAGAGACCCAGTACTTC.

CDR3 protein: CASSSTARNTEAFF. CDR3 DNA: TGTGCCAGCAGTTCCACTGCAAGGAACACTGAAGCTTTCTTT. This sequence joins TRBV6-5 and TRBJ1-1, with D uncertain. Germline V gene lookup returns CDR1 MNHEY and CDR2 SVGAGI. The V and J ends lost 4 bases and 1 base respectively, with 10 bases between them. The length of the CDR3 is 14 residues.

The chain recombines TRBV4-1 with TRBJ2-1, with D possibly TRBD1 on 6 matching bases. Germline lookup yields CDR1 MGHRA and CDR2 YSYEKL. The ends were cut back, 2 bases at V and 9 bases at J, with 8 bases in the middle. The CDR3 consists of 12 residues. CDR3 sequence reads: CASSQQGSEQFF. CDR3 in DNA: TGCGCCAGCAGCCAACAGGGGAGTGAGCAGTTCTTC.

V and J are TRBV18 and TRBJ1-3; D is possibly TRBD1 (6 bases). Germline V gene lookup returns CDR1 KGHSH and CDR2 LQKENI. The CDR3 loop spans 21 amino acids. V was trimmed by 0 bases and J by 2 bases, leaving 26 bases between them. CDR3 amino acids: CASSPPVLARPGEFTGNTIYF. The CDR3 coding sequence is TGTGCCAGCTCACCACCTGTTTTGGCCCGGCCAGGGGAGTTCACTGGAAACACCATATATTTT.

The CDR3 reads CASSLNLAGVTGELFF. For the CDR3, the DNA is TGTGCCAGCAGCTTAAATCTAGCGGGGGTCACCGGGGAGCTGTTTTTT. V and J are TRBV5-5 and TRBJ2-2; TRBD2 matches at 10 bases. Germline assignment: CDR1 SGHKS and CDR2 YYEKEE (reference sequence). This CDR3 comprises 16 residues. Losses at the gene ends were 2 bases for V and 4 bases for J; bases not matched to a gene: 5.

The chain has TRBV18 and TRBJ1-1; D gene unclear. In germline, CDR1 is KGHSH, CDR2 LQKENI. The CDR3 runs 17 residues. Trimming removed 0 bases at V and 3 bases at J, with 17 bases between. CDR3 nucleotide sequence: TGTGCCAGCTCACCACCCTCTTTACACCTTCGGGACACTGAAGCTTTCTTT. Amino acids: CASSPPSLHLRDTEAFF.

The V gene is TRBV19, the J gene TRBJ1-6, with unresolved D. The V and J ends lost 6 bases and 7 bases respectively, with 13 bases between them. This CDR3 has 14 residues. Germline loops: CDR1 LNHDA, CDR2 SQIVND (reference sequence). The CDR3 protein is CASRPPSVNSPLHF. The CDR3 region has the DNA TGTGCCAGTAGGCCTCCATCGGTAAATTCACCCCTCCACTTT.

This clone was counted a single time. V and J are TRBV7-9 and TRBJ2-1; TRBD2 matches 7 bases. The V and J ends lost 5 bases and 6 bases, in that order; junction bases with no gene match: 10. CDR1 SEHNR and CDR2 FQNEAQ come from the germline V gene (reference sequence). The CDR3 extends over 15 amino acids. CDR3 DNA sequence: TGTGCCAGCAGCCCCCACGCGGGAGCCTCCAATGAGCAGTTCTTC. Translating it yields CASSPHAGASNEQFF.

This rearrangement joins TRBV6-5 to TRBJ1-2; D ambiguous. The CDR3 has 14 amino acids. With 0 bases removed from V and 2 bases from J, the gap between germline ends came to 7 bases. CDR1 and CDR2 from the germline V gene are MNHEY and SVGAGI. The CDR3 DNA follows: TGTGCCAGCAGTTACTCGACGTCCAACTATGGCTACACCTTC. Protein: CASSYSTSNYGYTF.

This clone was counted only a few times. The V gene is TRBV5-4, the J gene TRBJ2-5; TRBD2 matches 7 bases. J gave up 5 bases and V 0 bases, and 4 bases lay outside the gene matches. CDR3 length: 14 residues. CDR1 is SGHNT, CDR2 YYREEE, per germline (reference sequence). In DNA form, the CDR3 reads TGTGCCAGCAGCTTGGGCGGGGGAGGGGAGACCCAGTACTTC. This gives the protein CASSLGGGGETQYF.

The V call is TRBV6-6, the J call TRBJ2-7, with D perhaps TRBD1 or TRBD2 (5 bases each). Looked up from germline, CDR1 is MNHNY and CDR2 is SVGAGI (reference sequence). The CDR3 sequence is 16 residues long. V lost 6 bases to trimming and J lost 2 bases, with 20 bases between them. The CDR3 spells CASSSPRGDPPYEQYF. CDR3 bases: TGTGCCAGCAGCTCCCCCCGAGGGGACCCTCCCTACGAGCAGTACTTC.